These T cell receptor beta chains were read from a single sample in a study of T cell responses to AZD1222 COVID-19 vaccine. Assay used: immunoSEQ multiplex PCR; TCRdb lists only in-frame clones, some missing. This table holds over 85,000 clones, roughly 90% found once. Specimen: peripheral blood, collected 28 days after the second AZD1222 dose. The receptor source for this set is an adult who received the AZD1222 COVID-19 vaccine. The CDR3 runs from the conserved cysteine through the conserved F or W. The order of the fields is clone size, D gene, V gene, J gene, CDR3 protein, CDR3 DNA. The D gene is left open where the match is weak. Not every row has a clone size; where given, it reads once, few, many or a size class.

>NA|NA|TRBV5-1|TRBJ2-7
CASSLATVYEQYF
TGCGCCAGCAGCTTGGCTACAGTCTACGAGCAGTACTTC
>NA|NA|TRBV6-5|TRBJ2-7
CASSWGHPSSYEQYF
TGTGCCAGCAGTTGGGGACACCCGAGCTCCTACGAGCAGTACTTC
>NA|TRBD1|TRBV5-4|TRBJ1-2
CATTSGTEFYGYTF
TGTGCCACCACATCCGGGACAGAATTCTATGGCTACACCTTC
>NA|NA|TRBV7-8|TRBJ1-1
CASRVSSGGHHLAFF
TGTGCCAGCAGAGTGTCCTCGGGGGGGCACCACTTAGCTTTCTTT
>NA|NA|TRBV6-1|TRBJ1-2
CASSESTEDYGYTF
TGTGCCAGCAGTGAATCGACCGAAGACTATGGCTACACCTTC
>NA|TRBD1|TRBV6-1|TRBJ1-2
CASSEEGTGANYGYTF
TGTGCCAGCAGTGAAGAGGGGACAGGAGCTAACTATGGCTACACCTTC
>once|TRBD2|TRBV5-4|TRBJ2-5
CASSLDHGGLGTQYF
TGTGCCAGCAGCTTGGATCACGGGGGGTTGGGGACCCAGTACTTC
>NA|NA|TRBV3-1/TRBV3-2|TRBJ2-7
CASSQYGTVSYEQYF
TGTGCCAGCAGCCAATACGGGACGGTCTCCTACGAGCAGTACTTC
>NA|NA|TRBV30|TRBJ2-7
CAGGGGGEQYF
TGTGCCGGAGGGGGCGGGGGCGAGCAGTACTTC
>NA|NA|TRBV19|TRBJ1-5
CASSTTRIRVQPQHF
TGTGCCAGTAGTACCACAAGAATCAGGGTTCAGCCCCAGCATTTT
>NA|NA|TRBV19|TRBJ1-1
CASRASGTEAFF
TGTGCCAGTCGCGCCTCTGGGACTGAAGCTTTCTTT
>once|NA|TRBV6-5|TRBJ2-7
CASSYRGLTYEQYF
TGTGCCAGCAGTTACAGGGGACTTACCTACGAGCAGTACTTC
>few|NA|TRBV27|TRBJ1-4
CASSSWTRGEKLFF
TGTGCCAGCAGTTCTTGGACCCGTGGTGAAAAACTGTTTTTT
>NA|TRBD1|TRBV18|TRBJ1-2
CASSRGGAGYGYTF
TGTGCCAGCTCACGAGGGGGCGCGGGCTATGGCTACACCTTC
>NA|TRBD1|TRBV28|TRBJ1-4
CASTRQGQTNEKLFF
TGTGCCAGCACCCGACAGGGCCAGACTAATGAAAAACTGTTTTTT
>NA|NA|TRBV18|TRBJ2-7
CASSTGSPSYEQYF
TGTGCCAGCTCCACGGGTTCCCCCTCCTACGAGCAGTACTTC
>few|TRBD1|TRBV19|TRBJ2-2
CASSLSQGAGTGELFF
TGTGCCAGTAGTCTTTCCCAGGGGGCAGGAACCGGGGAGCTGTTTTTT
>NA|NA|TRBV4-2|TRBJ2-3
CASSQDQGSTDTQYF
TGTGCCAGCAGCCAAGATCAAGGGTCCACAGATACGCAGTATTTT
>NA|NA|TRBV5-1|TRBJ1-4
CASSLARGGEKLFF
TGCGCCAGCAGCTTGGCCAGGGGTGGTGAAAAACTGTTTTTT
>NA|NA|TRBV28|TRBJ2-7
CASTPGTYYEQYF
TGTGCCAGCACCCCCGGGACCTACTACGAGCAGTACTTC
>once|NA|TRBV30|TRBJ2-1
CAWSTVGGPRQFF
TGTGCCTGGAGTACCGTCGGGGGGCCTCGGCAGTTCTTC
>few|TRBD1|TRBV6-5|TRBJ2-2
CASRRTGDTGELFF
TGTGCCAGCAGAAGAACAGGGGACACCGGGGAGCTGTTTTTT
>NA|NA|TRBV7-2|TRBJ1-4
CASSRTFEKLFF
TGTGCCAGCAGCCGGACATTCGAAAAACTGTTTTTT
>NA|TRBD1|TRBV30|TRBJ1-2
CAWMDRGLSYGYTF
TGTGCCTGGATGGACAGGGGGCTTTCCTATGGCTACACCTTC
>NA|NA|TRBV14|TRBJ1-4
CASSQGTDREKLFF
TGTGCCAGCAGCCAAGGGACCGATCGGGAAAAACTGTTTTTT
>NA|NA|TRBV6-1|TRBJ1-5
CASSEDRTGNQPQHF
TGTGCCAGCAGTGAAGACAGAACAGGCAATCAGCCCCAGCATTTT
>NA|NA|TRBV1|TRBJ2-5
CTSSPGLAGGQETQYF
TGCACCAGCAGCCCGGGACTAGCGGGAGGGCAGGAGACCCAGTACTTC
>NA|NA|TRBV6-5|TRBJ1-5
CASSREKGGQPQHF
TGTGCCAGCAGCCGGGAGAAGGGCGGTCAGCCCCAGCATTTT
>NA|NA|TRBV2|TRBJ1-2
CASRPGTTNYGYTF
TGTGCCAGCCGGCCGGGGACTACTAACTATGGCTACACCTTC
>NA|NA|TRBV6-5|TRBJ2-2
CASSLDKTGELFF
TGTGCCAGCAGTTTGGATAAGACCGGGGAGCTGTTTTTT
>NA|NA|TRBV7-9|TRBJ1-3
CASSFRGTGLGNTIYF
TGTGCCAGCAGCTTTAGAGGAACGGGATTAGGAAACACCATATATTTT
>NA|NA|TRBV11-2|TRBJ1-6
CASSLDRSPLHF
TGTGCCAGCAGCTTAGATCGTTCACCCCTCCACTTT
>NA|NA|TRBV12-3/TRBV12-4|TRBJ1-1
CASSFVNTEAFF
TGTGCCAGCAGTTTTGTGAACACTGAAGCTTTCTTT
>NA|NA|TRBV3-1/TRBV3-2|TRBJ2-5
CASSQAPTQYF
TGTGCCAGCAGCCAAGCACCGACCCAGTACTTC
>NA|NA|TRBV6-5|TRBJ1-3
CASSRPTSNTIYF
TGTGCCAGCAGCCGGCCGACCTCGAACACCATATATTTT
>NA|NA|TRBV30|TRBJ2-5
CACTFGGLQETQYF
TGTGCCTGCACCTTCGGGGGGCTTCAAGAGACCCAGTACTTC
>NA|NA|TRBV28|TRBJ1-3
CASTGQGNTIYF
TGTGCCAGCACCGGACAGGGAAACACCATATATTTT
>few|TRBD2|TRBV6-1|TRBJ2-7
CASSEDGGSSYEQYF
TGTGCCAGCAGTGAAGACGGCGGGAGCTCCTACGAGCAGTACTTC
>NA|NA|TRBV12-3/TRBV12-4|TRBJ1-2
CASSFGGGYTF
TGTGCCAGCAGTTTTGGGGGTGGCTACACCTTC
>NA|TRBD2|TRBV6-6|TRBJ2-1
CASSYSIAGGNEQFF
TGTGCCAGCAGTTACTCGATAGCGGGAGGGAATGAGCAGTTCTTC
>NA|NA|TRBV3-1/TRBV3-2|TRBJ2-3
CASSSRTGSTDTQYF
TGTGCCAGCAGCTCACGGACGGGGAGCACAGATACGCAGTATTTT
>NA|NA|TRBV7-3|TRBJ1-2
CASSYDRSGSYTF
TGTGCCAGCAGCTACGACAGAAGCGGTAGCTACACCTTC